This T cell receptor (beta chain) was identified in a study of cytomegalovirus exposure and HLA in healthy donors. Findings and caveats of the study: In a later analysis, an Asian-associated ancestry cluster reportedly showed fewer N-insertions than the roughly 730-donor mean. Highest at DRB1 and lowest at HLA-C, TCR association rates differed among HLA loci in a later analysis.

Points on this clone: Its antigen is undetermined.

Germline CDR1 is SGHDT and CDR2 is YYEEEE. The CDR3 loop spans 13 amino acids. The V gene lost 2 bases and the J gene lost 4 bases, with 9 bases spanning the gap. The PCR had 60 Vbeta and 13 Jbeta primers. This table comes from immunoSEQ multiplex PCR, and its TCRdb copy is limited to in-frame clones, with some not included. The repertoire consists of fewer than 150,000 clones, with just under 85% occurring once and the leading ten covering roughly 4%. This TCR came from a man aged 35-49 years in good health and CMV-seropositive. Sequencing was carried out using PBMCs. The chain carries TRBV5-6 and TRBJ1-2; unclear D gene. CDR3 nucleotide sequence: TGTGCCAGCAGCTTACGAGAGCGCTATGGCTACACCTTC. Protein: CASSLRERYGYTF.